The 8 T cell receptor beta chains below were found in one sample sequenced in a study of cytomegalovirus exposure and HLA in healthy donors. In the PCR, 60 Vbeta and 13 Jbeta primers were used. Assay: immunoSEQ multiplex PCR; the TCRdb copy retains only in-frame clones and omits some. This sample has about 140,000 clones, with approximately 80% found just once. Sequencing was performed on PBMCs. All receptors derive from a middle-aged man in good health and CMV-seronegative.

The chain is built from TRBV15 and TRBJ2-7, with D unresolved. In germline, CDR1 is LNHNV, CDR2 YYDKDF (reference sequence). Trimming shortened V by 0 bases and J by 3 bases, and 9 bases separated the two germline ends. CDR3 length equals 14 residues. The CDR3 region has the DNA TGTGCCACCAGCAGAGATGTTGGCAGCTACGAGCAGTACTTC. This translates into CATSRDVGSYEQYF.

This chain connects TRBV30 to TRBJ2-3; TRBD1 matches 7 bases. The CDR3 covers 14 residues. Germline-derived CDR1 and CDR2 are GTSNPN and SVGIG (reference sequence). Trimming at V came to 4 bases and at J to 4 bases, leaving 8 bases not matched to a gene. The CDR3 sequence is CAWNLGQRPDTQYF. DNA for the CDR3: TGTGCCTGGAATTTGGGACAGCGCCCAGATACGCAGTATTTT. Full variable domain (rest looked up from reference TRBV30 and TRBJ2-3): SQTIHQWPATLVQPVGSPLSLECTVEGTSNPNLYWYRQAAGRGLQLLFYSVGIGQISSEVPQNLSASRPQDRQFILSSKKLLLSDSGFYLCAWNLGQRPDTQYFGPGTRLTVL.

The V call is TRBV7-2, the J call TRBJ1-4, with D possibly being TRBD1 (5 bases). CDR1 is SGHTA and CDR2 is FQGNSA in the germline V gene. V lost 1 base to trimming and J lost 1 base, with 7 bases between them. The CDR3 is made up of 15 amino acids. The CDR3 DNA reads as TGTGCCAGCAGCTTAGTCGGGGGAACTAATGAAAAACTGTTTTTT. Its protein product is CASSLVGGTNEKLFF.

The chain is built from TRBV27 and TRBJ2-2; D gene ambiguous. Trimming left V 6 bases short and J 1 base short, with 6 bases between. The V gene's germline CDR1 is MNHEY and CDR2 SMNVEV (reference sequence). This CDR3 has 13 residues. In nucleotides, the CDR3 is TGTGCCAGCAGACTCGGGAACACCGGGGAGCTGTTTTTT. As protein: CASRLGNTGELFF.

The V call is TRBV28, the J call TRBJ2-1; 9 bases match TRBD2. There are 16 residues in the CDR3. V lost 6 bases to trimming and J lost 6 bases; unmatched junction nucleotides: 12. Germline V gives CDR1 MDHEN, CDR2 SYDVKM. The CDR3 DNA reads TGTGCCAGCAGACCCTACGGGGGCGGGGGGGGCAATGAGCAGTTCTTC. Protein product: CASRPYGGGGGNEQFF.

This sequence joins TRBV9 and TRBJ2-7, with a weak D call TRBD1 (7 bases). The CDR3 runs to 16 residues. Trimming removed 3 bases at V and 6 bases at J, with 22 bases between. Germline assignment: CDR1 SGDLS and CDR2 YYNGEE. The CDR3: CASSGRGREALGEQYF. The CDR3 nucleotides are TGTGCCAGCAGCGGTAGGGGGCGGGAAGCTCTCGGCGAGCAGTACTTC. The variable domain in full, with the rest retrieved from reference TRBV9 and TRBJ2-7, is DSGVTQTPKHLITATGQRVTLRCSPRSGDLSVYWYQQSLDQGLQFLIQYYNGEERAKGNILERFSAQQFPDLHSELNLSSLELGDSALYFCASSGRGREALGEQYFGPGTRLTVT.

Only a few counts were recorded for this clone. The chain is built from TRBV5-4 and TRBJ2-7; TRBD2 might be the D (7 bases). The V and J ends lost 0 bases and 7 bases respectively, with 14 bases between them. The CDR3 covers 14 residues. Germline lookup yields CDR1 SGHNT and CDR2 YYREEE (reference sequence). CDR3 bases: TGTGCCAGCAGCTTGGCTGGGGGGGCGGGTGAGCAGTACTTC. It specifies CASSLAGGAGEQYF.

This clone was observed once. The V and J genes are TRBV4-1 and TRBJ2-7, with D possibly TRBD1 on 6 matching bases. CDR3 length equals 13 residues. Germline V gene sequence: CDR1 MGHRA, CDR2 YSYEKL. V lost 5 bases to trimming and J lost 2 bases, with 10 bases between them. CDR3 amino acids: CASSRAGAYEQYF. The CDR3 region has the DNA TGCGCCAGCAGCAGGGCAGGGGCCTACGAGCAGTACTTC.